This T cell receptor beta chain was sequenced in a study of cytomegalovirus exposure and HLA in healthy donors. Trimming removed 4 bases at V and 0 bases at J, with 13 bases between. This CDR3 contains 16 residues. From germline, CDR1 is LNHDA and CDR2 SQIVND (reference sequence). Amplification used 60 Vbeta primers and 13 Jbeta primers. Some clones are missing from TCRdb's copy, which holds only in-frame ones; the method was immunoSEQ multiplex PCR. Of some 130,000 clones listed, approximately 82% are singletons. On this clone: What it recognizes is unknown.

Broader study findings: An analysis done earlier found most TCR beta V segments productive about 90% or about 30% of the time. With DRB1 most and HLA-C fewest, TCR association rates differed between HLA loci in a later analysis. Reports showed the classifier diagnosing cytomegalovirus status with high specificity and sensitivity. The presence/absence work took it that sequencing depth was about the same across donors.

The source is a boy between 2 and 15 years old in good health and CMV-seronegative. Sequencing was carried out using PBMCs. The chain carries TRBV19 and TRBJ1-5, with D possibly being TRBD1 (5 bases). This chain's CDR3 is CASSTQQVNSNQPQHF. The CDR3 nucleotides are TGTGCCAGTAGTACCCAACAGGTAAATAGCAATCAGCCCCAGCATTTT. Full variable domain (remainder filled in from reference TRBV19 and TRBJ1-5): DGGITQSPKYLFRKEGQNVTLSCEQNLNHDAMYWYRQDPGQGLRLIYYSQIVNDFQKGDIAEGYSVSREKKESFPLTVTSAQKNPTAFYLCASSTQQVNSNQPQHFGDGTRLSIL.